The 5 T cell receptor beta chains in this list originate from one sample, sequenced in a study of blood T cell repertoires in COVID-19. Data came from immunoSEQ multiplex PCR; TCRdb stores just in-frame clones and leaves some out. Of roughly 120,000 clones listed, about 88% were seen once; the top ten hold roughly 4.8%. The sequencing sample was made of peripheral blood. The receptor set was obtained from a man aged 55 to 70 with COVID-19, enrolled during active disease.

CDR3 in amino acids: CASSYSRQNTGELFF. CDR3 in DNA: TGTGCCAGCAGTTACTCGAGGCAAAACACCGGGGAGCTGTTTTTT. The chain has TRBV6-5 and TRBJ2-2, with D unresolved. V was trimmed by 0 bases and J by 2 bases, leaving 7 bases between them. CDR1 and CDR2 (germline): MNHEY, SVGAGI. The CDR3 is 15 residues long.

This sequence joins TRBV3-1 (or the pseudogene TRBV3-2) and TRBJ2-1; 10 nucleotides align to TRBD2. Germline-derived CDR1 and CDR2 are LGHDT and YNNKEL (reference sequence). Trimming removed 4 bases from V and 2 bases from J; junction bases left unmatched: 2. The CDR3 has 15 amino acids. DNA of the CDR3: TGTGCCAGCAGCCTTGGACTAGCGGCCTACAATGAGCAGTTCTTC. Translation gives CASSLGLAAYNEQFF.

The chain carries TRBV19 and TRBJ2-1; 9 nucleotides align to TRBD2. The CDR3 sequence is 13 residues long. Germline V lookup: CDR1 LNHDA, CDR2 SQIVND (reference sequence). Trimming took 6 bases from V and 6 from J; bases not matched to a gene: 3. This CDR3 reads CASSISGSNEQFF. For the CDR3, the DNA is TGTGCCAGTAGCATTAGCGGGAGCAATGAGCAGTTCTTC.

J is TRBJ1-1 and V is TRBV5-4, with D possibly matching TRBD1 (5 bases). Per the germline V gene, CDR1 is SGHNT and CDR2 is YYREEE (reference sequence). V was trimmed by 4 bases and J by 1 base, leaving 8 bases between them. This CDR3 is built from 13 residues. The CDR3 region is CASSPGGNTEAFF. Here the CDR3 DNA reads TGTGCCAGCAGCCCCGGGGGGAACACTGAAGCTTTCTTT.

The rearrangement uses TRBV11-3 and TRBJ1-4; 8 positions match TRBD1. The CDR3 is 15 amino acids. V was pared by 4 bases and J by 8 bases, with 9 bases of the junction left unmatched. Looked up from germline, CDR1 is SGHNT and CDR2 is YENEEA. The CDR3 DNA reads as TGTGCCAGCAGCTCGAGAGACAGGGGTGGGGAAAAACTGTTTTTT. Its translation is CASSSRDRGGEKLFF.